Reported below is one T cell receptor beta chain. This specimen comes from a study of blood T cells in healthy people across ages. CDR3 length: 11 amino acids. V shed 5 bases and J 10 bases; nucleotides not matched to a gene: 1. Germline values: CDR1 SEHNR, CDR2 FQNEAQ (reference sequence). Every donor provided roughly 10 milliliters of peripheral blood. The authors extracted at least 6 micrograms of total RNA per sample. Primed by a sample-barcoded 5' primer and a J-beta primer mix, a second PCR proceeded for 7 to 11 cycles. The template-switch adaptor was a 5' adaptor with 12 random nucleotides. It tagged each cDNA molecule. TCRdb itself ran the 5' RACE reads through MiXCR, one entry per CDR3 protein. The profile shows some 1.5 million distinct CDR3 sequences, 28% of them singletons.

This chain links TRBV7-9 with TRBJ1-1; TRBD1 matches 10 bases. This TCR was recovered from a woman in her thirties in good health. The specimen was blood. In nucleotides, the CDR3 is TGTGCCAGCAGCCGGACAGGGGGAGCTTTCTTT. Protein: CASSRTGGAFF.